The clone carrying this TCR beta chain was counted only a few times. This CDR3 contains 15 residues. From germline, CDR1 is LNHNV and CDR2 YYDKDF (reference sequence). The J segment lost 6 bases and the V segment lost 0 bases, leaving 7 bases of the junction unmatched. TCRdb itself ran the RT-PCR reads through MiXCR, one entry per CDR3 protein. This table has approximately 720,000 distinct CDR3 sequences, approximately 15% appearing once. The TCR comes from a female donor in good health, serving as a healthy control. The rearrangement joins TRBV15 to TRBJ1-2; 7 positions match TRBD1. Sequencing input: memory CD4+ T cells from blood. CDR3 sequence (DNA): TGTGCCACCAGCAGAGATCAGACAGGGAACGATGGCTACACCTTC. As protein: CATSRDQTGNDGYTF.